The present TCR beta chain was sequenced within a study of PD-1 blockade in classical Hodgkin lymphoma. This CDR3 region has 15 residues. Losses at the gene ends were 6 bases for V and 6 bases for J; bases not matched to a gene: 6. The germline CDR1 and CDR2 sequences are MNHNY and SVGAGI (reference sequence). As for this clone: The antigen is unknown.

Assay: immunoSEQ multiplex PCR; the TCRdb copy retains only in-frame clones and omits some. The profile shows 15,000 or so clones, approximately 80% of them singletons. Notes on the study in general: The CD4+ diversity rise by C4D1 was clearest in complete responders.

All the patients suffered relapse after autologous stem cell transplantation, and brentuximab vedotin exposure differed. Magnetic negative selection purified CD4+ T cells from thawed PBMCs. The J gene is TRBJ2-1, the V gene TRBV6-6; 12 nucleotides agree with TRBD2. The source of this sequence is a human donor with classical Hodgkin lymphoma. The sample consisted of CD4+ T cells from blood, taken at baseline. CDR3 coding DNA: TGTGCCAGCAGATTCGGACTAGCGGGAAGCAATGAGCAGTTCTTC. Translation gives CASRFGLAGSNEQFF.